This entry lists 16 T cell receptor beta chains sequenced from one sample in a study of blood T cell repertoires in COVID-19. Using immunoSEQ multiplex PCR, the repertoire was profiled, and TCRdb retains in-frame clones only, with some absent. The table shows roughly 110,000 clones, with approximately 89% occurring only once. Sequenced input: peripheral blood. These receptors came from a man in his fifties with active or convalescent COVID-19.

The V call is TRBV5-4, the J call TRBJ1-4; the D gene is possibly TRBD1 (5 bases). CDR3 length: 14 amino acids. Per the germline V gene, CDR1 is SGHNT and CDR2 is YYREEE (reference sequence). V lost 4 bases to trimming and J lost 3 bases, with 10 bases between them. The CDR3 sequence is CASSPGGANEKLFF. The CDR3, as DNA: TGTGCCAGCAGCCCGGGGGGAGCTAATGAAAAACTGTTTTTT.

The rearrangement joins TRBV4-1 to TRBJ1-5; TRBD1 might be the D (5 bases). Germline values: CDR1 MGHRA, CDR2 YSYEKL. V lost 0 bases, J lost 2 bases, and 11 bases lay in between. The CDR3 runs to 16 residues. This CDR3 is CASSQDRGGGNQPQHF. The CDR3 nucleotides are TGCGCCAGCAGCCAAGATAGGGGTGGCGGCAATCAGCCCCAGCATTTT.

CDR3 nucleotides: TGCGCCAGCAGCCTCACGGACCGATATGCTAGCGGGAGGGTAGATACGCAGTATTTT. Translated, it gives CASSLTDRYASGRVDTQYF. The V gene is TRBV4-3, the J gene TRBJ2-3, with 12 bases identical to TRBD2. This CDR3 contains 19 residues. The junction had 16 bases not matched to a gene; V was cut back by 4 bases and J by 5 bases. Germline CDR1 LGHNA, CDR2 YSLEER.

The chain employs TRBV7-9 and TRBJ2-1; no clear D gene. Germline V gives CDR1 SEHNR, CDR2 FQNEAQ (reference sequence). The CDR3 is 15 amino acids. Trimming took off 0 bases at V and 0 bases at J, with 6 bases between the two ends. CDR3 sequence: CASSLAGNSYNEQFF. DNA of the CDR3: TGTGCCAGCAGCTTAGCGGGCAACTCCTACAATGAGCAGTTCTTC.

This clone was observed a single time. CDR3 coding DNA: TGTGCCAGTAGTATAGATCGGGGGGCTGGGGAGCTGTTTTTT. This sequence encodes CASSIDRGAGELFF. J is TRBJ2-2 and V is TRBV19; the D gene is possibly TRBD2 (7 bases). This CDR3 has 14 amino acids. V shed 0 bases and J shed 8 bases, with 10 bases lying between them. Germline V gene lookup returns CDR1 LNHDA and CDR2 SQIVND (reference sequence).

This chain joins TRBV5-4 and TRBJ2-1; 15 bases match TRBD2. After removal of 2 bases from V and 12 bases from J, the junction contained 6 bases not matched to a gene. The CDR3 extends over 15 amino acids. Looked up from germline, CDR1 is SGHNT and CDR2 is YYREEE (reference sequence). CDR3 nucleotide sequence: TGTGCCAGCAGCTTTCCGGGACTAGCGGGAGGTGGGCAGTTCTTC. Its protein product is CASSFPGLAGGGQFF.

This clone was seen a single time. The V call is TRBV27, the J call TRBJ1-2, with 9 bases aligning to TRBD1. This CDR3 has 15 residues. In germline, CDR1 is MNHEY, CDR2 SMNVEV (reference sequence). The V and J ends lost 5 bases and 1 base, in that order; junction bases with no gene match: 5. The chain's CDR3 is CASSKGQGINYGYTF. The CDR3 region has the DNA TGTGCCAGCAGTAAAGGACAGGGGATTAACTATGGCTACACCTTC.

This chain joins TRBV19 and TRBJ2-7; the match to TRBD2 covers 13 bases. The CDR3 contains 15 residues. With V trimmed by 5 bases and J by 2 bases, 3 bases remained unmatched. Germline CDR1 reads LNHDA; CDR2 reads SQIVND (reference sequence). The CDR3 region has the DNA TGTGCCAGTAGTGGGGGACTAGCGGGAACCTACGAGCAGTACTTC. It is translated as CASSGGLAGTYEQYF.

This chain links TRBV30 with TRBJ1-2; 8 bases are a match to TRBD1. The CDR3 is 14 amino acids. Germline values: CDR1 GTSNPN, CDR2 SVGIG (reference sequence). J gave up 4 bases and V 5 bases, and 9 bases lay outside the gene matches. The CDR3 spells CAWGAQGATYGYTF. The CDR3 DNA follows: TGTGCCTGGGGGGCTCAGGGGGCGACCTATGGCTACACCTTC. Based on the CDR3 plus reference TRBV30 and TRBJ1-2, the full variable domain is SQTIHQWPATLVQPVGSPLSLECTVEGTSNPNLYWYRQAAGRGLQLLFYSVGIGQISSEVPQNLSASRPQDRQFILSSKKLLLSDSGFYLCAWGAQGATYGYTFGSGTRLTVV.

J is TRBJ2-1 and V is TRBV24-1; D uncertain. V was clipped by 5 bases and J by 6 bases, with 7 bases between them. CDR3 length: 12 residues. The germline CDR1 and CDR2 sequences are KGHDR and SFDVKD. The CDR3 nucleotides read TGTGCCACCAGTGCCGACTCCAATGAGCAGTTCTTC. Protein product: CATSADSNEQFF.

As regards this clone: The same CDR3 can be traced to other DNA sequences in this sample. The V call is TRBV5-4, the J call TRBJ2-2, with D perhaps matching TRBD2 (5 bases). V lost 0 bases and J 0 bases, leaving 9 bases between the germline ends. Germline CDR1 is SGHNT and CDR2 is YYREEE (reference sequence). The CDR3 length is 16 residues. CDR3 amino acids: CASSLGLAANTGELFF. The CDR3 region has the DNA TGTGCCAGCAGCTTGGGTCTAGCCGCGAACACCGGGGAGCTGTTTTTT.

The chain couples TRBV28 to TRBJ1-2, with 7 bases that match TRBD1. This CDR3 spans 14 amino acids. Germline V lookup: CDR1 MDHEN, CDR2 SYDVKM. V dropped 7 bases and J dropped 1; count of bases not matched to a gene: 6. The CDR3 is CASTLGQLNYGYTF. CDR3 nucleotides: TGTGCCAGCACCCTGGGACAGCTTAACTATGGCTACACCTTC.

The chain has TRBV5-1 and TRBJ1-1; D might be TRBD1 (5 bases). V was pared by 3 bases and J by 4 bases, with 16 bases between. The CDR3 covers 15 residues. CDR1 is SGHRS, CDR2 YFSETQ, per germline. CDR3 residues: CASSWDRGGSTEAFF. The CDR3 bases are TGCGCCAGCAGCTGGGACCGCGGGGGAAGCACTGAAGCTTTCTTT.

The rearrangement links TRBV7-8 to TRBJ1-4; no reliable D call. The CDR3 is 15 amino acids. V lost 3 bases to trimming and J lost 3 bases, with 11 bases between them. CDR1 and CDR2 (germline): SGHVS, FQNEAQ. DNA of the CDR3: TGTGCCAGCAGCTTCCGAGCAGGTTCTAATGAAAAACTGTTTTTT. Amino acids: CASSFRAGSNEKLFF. Supplemented by reference TRBV7-8 and TRBJ1-4, the full variable domain reads GAGVSQSPRYKVAKRGQDVALRCDPISGHVSLFWYQQALGQGPEFLTYFQNEAQLDKSGLPSDRFFAERPEGSVSTLKIQRTQQEDSAVYLCASSFRAGSNEKLFFGSGTQLSVL.

V usage is TRBV5-1 and J usage is TRBJ2-1; possibly TRBD2 for D (6 bases). Looked up from germline, CDR1 is SGHRS and CDR2 is YFSETQ. CDR3 length equals 15 residues. V lost 3 bases to trimming and J lost 7 bases, with 17 bases between them. CDR3 bases: TGCGCCAGCAGCTCCTTACCGGGACTTCAAAATGAGCAGTTCTTC. Amino acid sequence: CASSSLPGLQNEQFF.

The gene calls are TRBV9 and TRBJ1-5; D call uncertain. The V gene lost 4 bases and the J gene lost 9 bases, with 20 bases spanning the gap. CDR1 and CDR2 (germline): SGDLS, YYNGEE. The CDR3 spans 15 residues. For the CDR3, the DNA is TGTGCCAGCAGCCTAAATTCCGACTGGAGGACGCCCCAGCATTTT. Residues: CASSLNSDWRTPQHF. The entire variable domain, with the rest obtained from reference TRBV9 and TRBJ1-5, is as follows: DSGVTQTPKHLITATGQRVTLRCSPRSGDLSVYWYQQSLDQGLQFLIQYYNGEERAKGNILERFSAQQFPDLHSELNLSSLELGDSALYFCASSLNSDWRTPQHFGDGTRLSIL.